This T cell receptor beta chain was recovered during a study of response to subunit inactivated influenza vaccine. Study observations and caveats: Authors suggested few new T cells are recruited by each seasonal influenza vaccination.

Comments on this clonotype: Its target is unknown.

TCRdb reprocessed the RT-PCR reads via MiXCR and lists one record per CDR3 protein. The data contain 600,000 to 700,000 distinct CDR3 sequences, roughly 15% of them singletons. The sequencing used PBMCs from blood, collected around two weeks before vaccination. This sequence was found in a man in his forties or fifties who received an inactivated influenza vaccine.

The CDR3 bases are TGTGCCAGCAGTTTGGGGACTAGCGGGAGTCTCTCCGGGGAGCTGTTTTTT. Protein: CASSLGTSGSLSGELFF. The V gene is TRBV28, the J gene TRBJ2-2; 14 nucleotides agree with TRBD2. The germline V gene encodes CDR1 MDHEN and CDR2 SYDVKM. The CDR3 extends over 17 amino acids. V lost 3 bases, J lost 6 bases, and 6 bases stayed unmatched.